A selection of T cell receptor beta chains follows, all from one sample in a study of technical replicates of blood from a few donors. Sequencing used immunoSEQ multiplex PCR; TCRdb keeps in-frame clones, though not all of them. The data show about 88,000 clones, just under 95% seen once. Sequenced material: T cells isolated from PBMCs. All receptors derive from a human donor in good health. Both conserved end residues are part of each CDR3. D genes are given only for firm matches. The size entry is marked missing in some rows and otherwise reads once, few, many or a size class.

d_gene,j_gene,v_gene,abundance,CDR3nt,CDR3aa
TRBD2,TRBJ2-1,TRBV5-4,-,TGTGCCAGCAGGACTAGCGGGTACAATGAGCAGTTCTTC,CASRTSGYNEQFF
-,TRBJ2-7,TRBV28,-,TGTGCCAGCAGTTCCCAGCGGGCGTCCTTCTACGAGCAGTACTTC,CASSSQRASFYEQYF
TRBD2,TRBJ2-5,TRBV10-3,-,TGTGCCATCAGTGAATCTAGCGGGCATGTAGAGACCCAGTACTTC,CAISESSGHVETQYF
TRBD1,TRBJ2-7,TRBV2,-,TGTGCCCGGGGACAGGGCTCCTCCTACGAGCAGTACTTC,CARGQGSSYEQYF
-,TRBJ2-1,TRBV27,-,TGTGCCAGCAGTTTATCGGTAGCCCCCTCCTACAATGAGCAGTTCTTC,CASSLSVAPSYNEQFF
TRBD2,TRBJ2-3,TRBV5-1,-,TGCGCCAGCAGTCTACGGACTAGCGGGACGGATACGCAGTATTTT,CASSLRTSGTDTQYF
-,TRBJ1-1,TRBV27,-,TGTGCCAGCACGGGTTTGAGGGGGGAAGCTTTCTTT,CASTGLRGEAFF
TRBD2,TRBJ2-7,TRBV5-1,-,TGCGCCAGCAGCGCCGAATTAGCGGGAGGATCCTACGAGCAGTACTTC,CASSAELAGGSYEQYF
-,TRBJ2-7,TRBV4-3,-,TGCGCCAGCAGCCAGGGCCCCGGTGACTCCTACGAGCAGTACTTC,CASSQGPGDSYEQYF
-,TRBJ1-1,TRBV29-1,-,TGCAGCGTGACACTGGGCACTGAAGCTTTCTTT,CSVTLGTEAFF
TRBD2,TRBJ2-2,TRBV5-8,once,TGTGCCAGCAGCTTGTCGCGGACTAGCGGGAGTACCGGGGAGCTGTTTTTT,CASSLSRTSGSTGELFF
TRBD2,TRBJ2-1,TRBV6-1,-,TGTGCCAGCAGTGAGCCTAGCGGGAGATCCAATGAGCAGTTCTTC,CASSEPSGRSNEQFF
-,TRBJ1-5,TRBV6-1,-,TGTGCCAGCAGTCCATCAGGGATTGGAAATCAGCCCCAGCATTTT,CASSPSGIGNQPQHF
-,TRBJ1-2,TRBV2,-,TGTGCCAGCAGTCGGGATTACAACTATGGCTACACCTTC,CASSRDYNYGYTF
-,TRBJ2-2,TRBV7-3,-,TGTGCCAGCAGCCTTGGGGCGGCATTAACGAACACCGGGGAGCTGTTTTTT,CASSLGAALTNTGELFF
TRBD1,TRBJ2-7,TRBV7-2,-,TGTGCCAGCAGCGATGGACAGGCCCTCTTGGAGCAGTACTTC,CASSDGQALLEQYF
TRBD2,TRBJ2-2,TRBV7-3,-,TGTGCCAGCAGCTCCGATGGACTAGCGGGTATCCCTACCGGGGAGCTGTTTTTT,CASSSDGLAGIPTGELFF
-,TRBJ1-5,TRBV2,-,TGTGCCAGCAGTTGGGACATCTATAGCAATCAGCCCCAGCATTTT,CASSWDIYSNQPQHF
TRBD2,TRBJ2-5,TRBV19,-,TGTGCCAGTAGTCAACTAGCGAAAGAGACCCAGTACTTC,CASSQLAKETQYF
TRBD1,TRBJ1-2,TRBV28,-,TGTGGGACAGGGGATAACTATGGCTACACCTTC,CGTGDNYGYTF
TRBD1,TRBJ2-3,TRBV7-3,-,TGTGCCAGCAGCATAGTACCGGGACAGGGGATGATAGGCACAGATACGCAGTATTTT,CASSIVPGQGMIGTDTQYF
-,TRBJ1-1,TRBV29-1,-,TGCAGCGTTGAGAGATTTGAAGCTTTCTTT,CSVERFEAFF
-,TRBJ1-4,TRBV5-6,once,TGTGCCAGCAGCCTTACGATCGGGACTAATGAAAAACTGTTTTTT,CASSLTIGTNEKLFF
-,TRBJ2-7,TRBV2,once,TGTGCCAGCAGTTCTCTCCTAGCGGAGCAGTACTTC,CASSSLLAEQYF
-,TRBJ2-1,TRBV11-3,-,TGTGCCAGCAGCGGCCCCTACAATGAGCAGTTCTTC,CASSGPYNEQFF
TRBD2,TRBJ2-1,TRBV27,-,TGTGCCAGCAGTTTAGGGACTATATCGGGAAATGAGCAGTTCTTC,CASSLGTISGNEQFF
-,TRBJ1-1,TRBV4-2,once,TGTGCCAGCAGCCAAGAACAGGGCCTTGAAGCTTTCTTT,CASSQEQGLEAFF
TRBD2,TRBJ2-1,TRBV7-9,once,TGTGCCAGCAGCGAACCTAGCGGGAGTGTAAATGAGCAGTTCTTC,CASSEPSGSVNEQFF
TRBD1,TRBJ2-5,TRBV15,-,TGTGCCACCAGCAGAGCGGGACAGCAAGAGACCCAGTACTTC,CATSRAGQQETQYF
-,TRBJ2-7,TRBV27,-,TGTGCCAGCAGTTTCATTTCCTACGAGCAGTACTTC,CASSFISYEQYF
-,TRBJ1-1,TRBV30,-,TGTGCCTGGAGCAGGGATCAAGCTTTCTTT,CAWSRDQAFF
-,TRBJ1-1,TRBV7-8,once,TGTGCCAGCAGCTTAGCTACAGGGAGCACTGAAGCTTTCTTT,CASSLATGSTEAFF
-,TRBJ2-4,TRBV27,-,TGTGCCAGCAGTCAGCTGCGGGAACTAAACATTCAGTACTTC,CASSQLRELNIQYF
TRBD2,TRBJ2-5,TRBV5-1,-,TGCGCCAGCAGGCCAGCGGGAGATGTAGAGACCCAGTACTTC,CASRPAGDVETQYF
TRBD1,TRBJ2-7,TRBV9,-,TGTGCCAGCAGCGTAACAGGGGGCGGCGAGCAGTACTTC,CASSVTGGGEQYF
TRBD2,TRBJ2-5,TRBV7-2,-,TGTGCCAGCAGCGCTAGCGGGAGGGCAATAGAGACCCAGTACTTC,CASSASGRAIETQYF
-,TRBJ2-7,TRBV5-1,-,TGCGCCAGCAGCTTGGGGGACGGGGGTTCCTACGAGCAGTACTTC,CASSLGDGGSYEQYF
-,TRBJ2-1,TRBV11-2,-,TGTGCCAGCAGCTTGGCGGGGTACAACAATGAGCAGTTCTTC,CASSLAGYNNEQFF
TRBD2,TRBJ2-1,TRBV9,-,TGTGCCAGCGACGCGGGAGGTGGGTACAATGAGCAGTTCTTC,CASDAGGGYNEQFF
TRBD2,TRBJ2-7,TRBV15,once,TGTGCCACCAGCGAGTCCTATGGGGGGGTTTTCGACGAGCAGTACTTC,CATSESYGGVFDEQYF
-,TRBJ2-7,TRBV27,-,TGTGCCAGCAGTTTGGAGAGTCCAAGTAAAAACCACGAGCAGTACTTC,CASSLESPSKNHEQYF
TRBD2,TRBJ2-1,TRBV5-1,-,TGCGCCAGCAGCTTGGAGGGACTAGCGGGAGAGGGTGAGCAGTTCTTC,CASSLEGLAGEGEQFF
-,TRBJ1-5,TRBV14,-,TGTGCCAGCAGCCCTCCCACACCATCAAATCAGCCCCAGCATTTT,CASSPPTPSNQPQHF
-,TRBJ1-1,TRBV15,-,TGTGCCACCAGCAGAGATCAGAATACCGCTGAAGCTTTCTTT,CATSRDQNTAEAFF
-,TRBJ2-7,TRBV18,-,TGTGCCAGCTCACAACAGGGTATCACTCTCTACGAGCAGTACTTC,CASSQQGITLYEQYF
-,TRBJ2-2,TRBV11-2,-,TGTGCCAGCAGCTTAGGACTCTACACCGGGGAGCTGTTTTTT,CASSLGLYTGELFF
-,TRBJ1-2,TRBV2,-,TGTGCCAGCAGGGGCAGATTCTATGGCTACACCTTC,CASRGRFYGYTF
TRBD1,TRBJ1-2,TRBV27,-,TGTGCCAGCAGTCCTCAGGGGGCGGCTCTCCTCTATGGCTACACCTTC,CASSPQGAALLYGYTF
-,TRBJ2-5,TRBV6-5,-,TGTGCCAGCAGGAGGGGGGAGACCCAGTACTTC,CASRRGETQYF
TRBD1,TRBJ1-2,TRBV6-5,-,TGTGCCAGCAGTTACTCGACGACAGGGTCGTATGGCTACACCTTC,CASSYSTTGSYGYTF
-,TRBJ2-2,TRBV4-2,-,TGTGCCAGCAGCCAAGATACTACAGGGATCGGCGGGGAGCTGTTTTTT,CASSQDTTGIGGELFF
-,TRBJ1-4,TRBV10-3,-,TGTGCCGTATCGGAGGCGGCAACTAATGAAAAACTGTTTTTT,CAVSEAATNEKLFF
-,TRBJ2-7,TRBV15,-,TGTGCCACCAGCCCGACAGGCTGGCAACTCCACGAGCAGTACTTC,CATSPTGWQLHEQYF
-,TRBJ2-1,TRBV4-3,-,TGCGCCAGCAGCCAAGACCGGGAGTACTACAATGAGCAGTTCTTC,CASSQDREYYNEQFF
-,TRBJ2-2,TRBV28,once,TGTGCCAGCAGTCCCATAGGGGTAAACGCCGGGGAGCTGTTTTTT,CASSPIGVNAGELFF
-,TRBJ1-1,TRBV5-6,-,TGTGCCAGCAGCTTGGCGGTGAACACTGAAGCTTTCTTT,CASSLAVNTEAFF
-,TRBJ2-5,TRBV4-1,-,TGCGCCAGCAGCCAAGACACAGGGAGAGAGACCCAGTACTTC,CASSQDTGRETQYF